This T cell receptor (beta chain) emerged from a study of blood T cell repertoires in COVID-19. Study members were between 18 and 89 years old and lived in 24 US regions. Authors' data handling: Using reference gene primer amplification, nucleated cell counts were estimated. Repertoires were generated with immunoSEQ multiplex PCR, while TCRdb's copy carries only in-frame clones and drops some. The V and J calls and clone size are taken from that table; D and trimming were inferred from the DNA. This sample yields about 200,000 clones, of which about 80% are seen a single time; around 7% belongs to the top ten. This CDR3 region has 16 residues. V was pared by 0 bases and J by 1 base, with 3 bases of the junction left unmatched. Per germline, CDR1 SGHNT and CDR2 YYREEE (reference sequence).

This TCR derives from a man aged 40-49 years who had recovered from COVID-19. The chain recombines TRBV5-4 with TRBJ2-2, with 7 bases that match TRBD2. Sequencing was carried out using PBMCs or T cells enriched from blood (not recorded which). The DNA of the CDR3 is TGTGCCAGCAGCTTGGATTCGGGGGGGAACACCGGGGAGCTGTTTTTT. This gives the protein CASSLDSGGNTGELFF.